The 15 T cell receptor beta chains below all came from one sample that was sequenced in a study of T cells in Graves' hyperthyroidism and ophthalmopathy. Regions amplified from RNA transcripts were the TCR beta CDR3 regions. The HTBI primer set was used in a first-round RT-PCR of the TCR CDR3. One entry per CDR3 protein, called by TCRdb with MiXCR from the multiplex PCR reads. The sample shows about 290,000 distinct CDR3 sequences, roughly 15% of them seen only once. What was sequenced was blood. The receptors come from a woman in her thirties with Graves' hyperthyroidism that later progressed to Graves' ophthalmopathy.

The V gene is TRBV15, the J gene TRBJ2-2; D is undetermined. V lost 0 bases to trimming and J lost 6 bases, with 5 bases between them. The CDR3 covers 13 residues. Germline values: CDR1 LNHNV, CDR2 YYDKDF (reference sequence). The CDR3 DNA follows: TGTGCCACCAGCAGAGACATGGCCGGGGAGCTGTTTTTT. Its translation is CATSRDMAGELFF.

The chain uses TRBV20-1 and TRBJ1-5, with D possibly TRBD1 on 6 matching bases. The CDR3 spans 16 residues. Germline values: CDR1 DFQATT, CDR2 SNEGSKA (reference sequence). Trimming shortened V by 1 base and J by 2 bases, and 15 bases separated the two germline ends. The CDR3 protein is CSARGGAPIGNQPQHF. DNA for the CDR3: TGCAGTGCTAGAGGGGGGGCGCCGATTGGCAATCAGCCCCAGCATTTT.

This clonotype occurred many times. This chain connects TRBV30 to TRBJ1-2; D gene uncertain. Germline CDR1 reads GTSNPN; CDR2 reads SVGIG (reference sequence). The CDR3 consists of 12 residues. V was shortened by 2 bases and J by 5 bases, with 9 bases between the two germline ends. The CDR3 region has the DNA TGTGCCTGGAGTAGTATCGGGTATGGCTACACCTTC. It is translated as CAWSSIGYGYTF.

This clonotype was recorded many times. The chain employs TRBV3-1 and TRBJ2-1, with 12 bases aligning to TRBD2. Germline trimming cut 4 bases from V and 4 bases from J; bases unmatched to any gene: 11. Germline V gives CDR1 LGHDT, CDR2 YNNKEL (reference sequence). CDR3 length: 18 amino acids. For the CDR3, the DNA is TGTGCCAGCAGCCCCGGACTAGCGGGGTTGTCTCTGTACAATGAGCAGTTCTTC. Residues: CASSPGLAGLSLYNEQFF.

There are a few counts of this clonotype. This chain connects TRBV6-1 to TRBJ1-6, with D maybe TRBD1 (5 bases). Deletions cut 7 bases from V and 12 bases from J, with 16 bases between. The germline V gene encodes CDR1 MNHNS and CDR2 SASEGT. The CDR3 is made up of 13 amino acids. The CDR3 nucleotides read TGTGCCAGCAAAAACGGAGGGGAACGACCCCTCCACTTT. Its translation: CASKNGGERPLHF.

This clonotype has only a few counts. V gene TRBV9 combines with J gene TRBJ2-1, with TRBD2 identical over 9 bases. J gave up 5 bases and V 0 bases, and 6 bases lay outside the gene matches. CDR3 length: 16 residues. CDR1 and CDR2 from the germline V gene are SGDLS and YYNGEE. The CDR3 DNA follows: TGTGCCAGCAGCGTAGGTGTGACTAGCGGCGACAATGAGCAGTTCTTC. Translating it yields CASSVGVTSGDNEQFF.

This clonotype has ten or more counts. CDR3 region: CASSLSPINYGYTF. The CDR3 coding sequence is TGTGCCAGCAGTCTCTCTCCTATTAACTATGGCTACACCTTC. This chain connects TRBV2 to TRBJ1-2; D is uncertain. Trimming took 5 bases from V and 1 from J, leaving 11 bases between them. The CDR3 spans 14 residues. CDR1 is SNHLY, CDR2 FYNNEI, per germline.

There are a few counts of this clonotype. V usage is TRBV19 and J usage is TRBJ2-1, with D unclear. Germline loops: CDR1 LNHDA, CDR2 SQIVND (reference sequence). The CDR3 sequence is 15 residues long. V was pared by 4 bases and J by 5 bases, with 15 bases between. The CDR3 DNA reads as TGTGCCAGTAGTAGCTCTGAGCCGCTAAACAATGAGCAGTTCTTC. Translation: CASSSSEPLNNEQFF.

On this clonotype: A junction end diverges from the germline sequence, so it may reflect a read error. CDR3 loop: CASSYSGENTAAFF. CDR3 DNA: TGTGCCAGCAGTTACTCGGGTGAGAACACTGCAGCTTTCTTT. V is TRBV6-5 and J is TRBJ1-1, with D hard to call. Germline V lookup: CDR1 MNHEY, CDR2 SVGAGI. This CDR3 spans 14 amino acids.

This clonotype was observed many times. The rearrangement links TRBV29-1 to TRBJ2-5; 12 nucleotides match TRBD2. The V segment lost 6 bases and the J segment 13 bases; nucleotides outside the gene matches: 9. Germline V lookup: CDR1 SQVTM, CDR2 ANQGSEA. The CDR3 sequence is 12 residues long. The CDR3: CSVGASGRAVYF. CDR3 DNA: TGCAGCGTGGGGGCTAGCGGGAGGGCCGTGTACTTC.

This clonotype has a count of ten or more. The chain joins TRBV4-3 to TRBJ2-2; D remains unclear. This CDR3 comprises 12 residues. Germline-derived CDR1 and CDR2 are LGHNA and YSLEER. V was shortened by 4 bases and J by 8 bases, with 8 bases between the two germline ends. CDR3 amino acids: CASSRDAGELFF. In DNA form, the CDR3 reads TGCGCCAGCAGCCGCGATGCGGGGGAGCTGTTTTTT.

The table lists this clonotype with a few counts. A read error is possible here, since a much larger clone lies one base away. The CDR3 DNA reads TGCGCCGGCAGCCAAACAGCGGGACTAGCCTACGAGCAGTACTTC. It specifies CAGSQTAGLAYEQYF. J is TRBJ2-7 and V is TRBV4-3; 8 bases align to TRBD2. The CDR3 totals 15 residues. Germline V CDR1 and CDR2: LGHNA, YSLEER.

As regards this clonotype: This clone may be a read error of a much larger clone one base away. The CDR3 DNA follows: TGTGCCAGCAGACGAGACGCCAGAGATACGCAGTATTTT. Translated: CASRRDARDTQYF. The chain uses TRBV6-2 or TRBV6-3 and TRBJ2-3; D is uncertain. The CDR3 runs 13 residues. Germline V lookup: CDR1 MNHEY, CDR2 SVGEGT. V was pared by 6 bases and J by 5 bases, with 12 bases between.

At least ten counts were recorded for this clonotype. CDR3 nucleotide sequence: TGTGCCAGCAGCACCGGGCGGGGGGGACAAGAGACCCAGTACTTC. This translates into CASSTGRGGQETQYF. This sequence joins TRBV7-9 and TRBJ2-5, with 9 bases identical to TRBD2. The CDR3 loop spans 15 amino acids. Germline V lookup: CDR1 SEHNR, CDR2 FQNEAQ (reference sequence). With V trimmed by 5 bases and J by 2 bases, 6 bases remained unmatched.

V gene TRBV19 combines with J gene TRBJ1-1; the D gene is possibly TRBD1 (6 bases). Germline CDR1 LNHDA, CDR2 SQIVND (reference sequence). Trimming left V 10 bases short and J 3 bases short, with 27 bases between. There are 17 residues in the CDR3. The CDR3 sequence is CATKSSGGAGKYTEAFF. DNA for the CDR3: TGTGCCACCAAGTCGTCGGGGGGCGCCGGGAAGTACACTGAAGCTTTCTTT.